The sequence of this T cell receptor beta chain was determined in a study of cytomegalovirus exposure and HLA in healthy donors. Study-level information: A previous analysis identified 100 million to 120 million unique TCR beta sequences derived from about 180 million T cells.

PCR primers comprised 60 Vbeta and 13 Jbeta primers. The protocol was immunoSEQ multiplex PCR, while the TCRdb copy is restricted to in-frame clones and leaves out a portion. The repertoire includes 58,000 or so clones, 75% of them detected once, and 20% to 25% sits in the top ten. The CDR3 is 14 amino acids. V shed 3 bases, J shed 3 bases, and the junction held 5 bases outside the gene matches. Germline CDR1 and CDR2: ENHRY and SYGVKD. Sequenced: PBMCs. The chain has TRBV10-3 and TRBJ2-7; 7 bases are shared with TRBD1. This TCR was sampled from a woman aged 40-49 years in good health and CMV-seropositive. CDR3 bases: TGTGCCATCAGTGATGACAGGGTCAGCTACGAGCAGTACTTC. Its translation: CAISDDRVSYEQYF.